The present T cell receptor beta chain was sequenced within a study of cytomegalovirus exposure and HLA in healthy donors. Points from the study as a whole: Reported performance of the classifier showed diagnosis of cytomegalovirus status with high specificity and sensitivity. In vitro, three CMV-associated chains proved specific for CMV antigens. An analysis done earlier found most TCR beta V segments productive about 90% or about 30% of the time.

As concerns this clone: Antigen unknown.

PCR amplification relied on 60 Vbeta primers (plus 13 Jbeta primers). Sequenced by immunoSEQ multiplex PCR; TCRdb stores in-frame clones only, minus some. The sample has about 180,000 clones, less than 85% seen once; the top ten hold more than 5.5%. Germline lookup yields CDR1 MDHEN and CDR2 SYDVKM. V lost 5 bases and J lost 0, with 10 bases in between. This CDR3 region has 14 residues. Input material: PBMCs. This receptor was identified in a man aged 35 to 55 in good health and CMV-seronegative. The chain combines TRBV28 with TRBJ1-1; D gene ambiguous. The DNA for the CDR3 is TGTGCCAGCAGTACTACGACGGTGAACACTGAAGCTTTCTTT. It is translated as CASSTTTVNTEAFF.